This T cell receptor beta chain derives from a study of T cells in Graves' hyperthyroidism and ophthalmopathy. Amplification targeted TCR beta CDR3 regions from RNA transcripts. The HTBI primer set served for first-round RT-PCR of the TCR CDR3. TCRdb redid the calling of the multiplex PCR reads with MiXCR, one entry per CDR3 protein. The table includes some 490,000 distinct CDR3 sequences, roughly 23% detected once. Trimming shortened V by 1 base and J by 6 bases, and 18 bases separated the two germline ends. The CDR3 runs to 16 residues. Germline V gives CDR1 SGHAT, CDR2 FQNNGV. Uncontrolled infection, other autoimmune disease, pregnancy or lactation barred patients from enrollment. Many counts were recorded for this clonotype.

The genes are TRBV11-2 and TRBJ1-1; no definite D call. The origin of this receptor is a woman between 65 and 79 years old with Graves' ophthalmopathy. Specimen: blood. The CDR3 loop reads CASSLAVRLKGAEAFF. The CDR3 DNA reads TGTGCCAGCAGCTTAGCGGTCCGGCTAAAGGGCGCTGAAGCTTTCTTT.